This entry concerns a single TCR beta chain. This clone qualifies as medium-sized (0.01 to 0.1%). Its antigen specificity is not known. The read ends 3 residues shy of where the CDR3 ends; the end is completed using the germline J gene. After removal of 4 bases from V and 3 bases from J, the junction retains 3 bases not matched to a gene. The CDR3 has 14 amino acids, counting the end cysteine and phenylalanine. Of the CDR3's DNA, 33 bases were read; they are in frame from base 1. Via the germline V gene, CDR1 is SGHRS and CDR2 YFSETQ. Standard criteria, namely reduction of serum IgG, IgA and/or IgM below the normal range together with specific antibody deficiency, were applied for the diagnosis of CVID. The CVID group comprised 45 or so subjects, approximately 15 female and approximately 30 male, aged roughly 8 to 65 years with a mean age of around 40. Predominantly Caucasian heritage was noted among both the CVID patients and the healthy controls. At the time of study participation, every CVID subject had been on replacement immunoglobulin therapy for at least one year. At the time of blood collection, no CVID subject was ill or was being treated with immunomodulatory or immunosuppressive medication. Heparinized peripheral whole blood samples of about 4.5 to 8 ml were collected from each donor. Genomic DNA from adults with common variable immune deficiency (CVID) and from healthy adult controls was used to sequence TCRbeta CDR3 repertoires. Diluted blood was density-centrifuged over Hypaque 1077 or Ficoll-Paque to isolate peripheral blood mononuclear cells. Genomic DNA was obtained from unsorted mononuclear cells through either Qiagen column purification or a centrifugation-based method.

For sequencing, equivalent amounts of genomic DNA were input from CVID and control samples. For every sample, a 60 bp segment covering the rearranged TCRbeta CDR3 region was amplified and then sequenced. The immunoSEQ assay, a bias-corrected multiplex PCR combined with high-throughput sequencing, was used to amplify TCRbeta. Concerning the study's data processing: Every unique nucleotide sequence counted as a clone and was annotated with V, D and J genes, copy number and frequency. Sequences were labeled productive if in frame, and non-productive if out of frame or containing stop codons. Clonality was calculated from Shannon's entropy as previously described. The predicted amino acid sequences of productive clones were used to derive the mean CDR3 Kyte-Doolittle hydropathy. Scaled V gene usage was hierarchically clustered using Manhattan distance and complete linkage with the R hclust function. Sharing of clones by CDR3 amino acid sequence was evaluated by resampling 12 repertoires per group over 100 rounds. Repertoires were searched for 70 published EBV-specific and a few hundred published CMV-specific TCRbeta sequences. Two CVID samples yielding fewer than 10,000 sequences were excluded from analysis, leaving approximately 42 CVID repertoires. The immuneACCESS repertoire file appears here via TCRdb, limited to in-frame rearrangements. These files lack a portion of the clones; in checked studies, under half of the deficit traces to unresolved V genes, and the cause of the others is not known. The V and J calls and clone size are taken from that table; D and trimming were inferred from the DNA. This sample includes 7,800 or so clones, and none of them was observed just once. Together, the top ten hold approximately 21% of the sample.

The data derive from a study of T cell clonality in common variable immunodeficiency (dated by TCRdb to 2013 to 2016). Broad study findings and their caveats: Healthy controls shared more TCRbeta clones with each other than CVID subjects shared among themselves (p < 0.0001). Reportedly, TCRbeta sequences from CVID had fewer deletions and N-nucleotide insertions, and highly modified clones with 13 or more V deletions were absent from CVID. Patient heterogeneity within the CVID cohort put limits on correlating repertoire features with clinical complications. According to the authors, finding the cause of the higher clonality in CVID would require sequencing the repertoires of T cell subpopulations. Even though DNA input was equal, the average per sample came to some 90,000 unique sequences for controls compared with 25,000 to 40,000 for CVID samples. Increased TCRbeta clonality was found in CVID subjects compared with healthy controls (t-test p = 0.018), with the increase being most characteristic of about a third of subjects.

The receptor's source is a human donor with common variable immunodeficiency. The sequence is built from TRBV5-1 and TRBJ2-5; TRBD2 lines up with 10 middle nucleotides. What was sequenced was peripheral blood mononuclear cells. The CDR3 bases that were read are TGCGCCAGCAGCCGCGGACTAGCGGAAGAGACC. It encodes CASSRGLAEET. The whole CDR3 sequence is CASSRGLAEETQYF.